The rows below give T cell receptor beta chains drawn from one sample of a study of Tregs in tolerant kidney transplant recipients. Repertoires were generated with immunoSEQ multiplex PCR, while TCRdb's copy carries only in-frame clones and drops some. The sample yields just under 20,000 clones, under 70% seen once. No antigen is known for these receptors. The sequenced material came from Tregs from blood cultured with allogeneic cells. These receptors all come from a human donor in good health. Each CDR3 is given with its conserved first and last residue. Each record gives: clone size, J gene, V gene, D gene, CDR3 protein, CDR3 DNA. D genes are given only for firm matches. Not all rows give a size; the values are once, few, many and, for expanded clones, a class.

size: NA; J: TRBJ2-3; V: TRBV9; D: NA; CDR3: CASSVGTISADTQYF; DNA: TGTGCCAGCAGCGTAGGGACAATATCCGCAGATACGCAGTATTTT
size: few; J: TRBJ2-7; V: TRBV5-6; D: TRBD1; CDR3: CASGTGFRYEQYF; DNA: TGTGCCAGCGGGACAGGGTTCCGTTACGAGCAGTACTTC
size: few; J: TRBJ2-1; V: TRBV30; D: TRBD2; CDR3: CAWMTSGRATGYNEQFF; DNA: TGTGCCTGGATGACTAGCGGGAGGGCCACGGGGTACAATGAGCAGTTCTTC
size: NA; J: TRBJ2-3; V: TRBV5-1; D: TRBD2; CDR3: CASSLELRLAGGPGQRDTQYF; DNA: TGCGCCAGCAGCTTGGAACTACGACTAGCGGGAGGGCCGGGACAGAGAGATACGCAGTATTTT
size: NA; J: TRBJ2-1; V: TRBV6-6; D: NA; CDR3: CASSYSVRSDEQFF; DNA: TGTGCCAGCAGTTACTCGGTCCGTTCCGATGAGCAGTTCTTC
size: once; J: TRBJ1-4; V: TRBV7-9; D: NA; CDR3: CASSARATNEKLFF; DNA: TGTGCCAGCAGCGCCAGAGCAACTAATGAAAAACTGTTTTTT
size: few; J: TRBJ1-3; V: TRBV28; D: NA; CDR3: CASRGYPRGGNTIYF; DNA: TGTGCCAGCAGAGGGTATCCGCGCGGGGGAAACACCATATATTTT
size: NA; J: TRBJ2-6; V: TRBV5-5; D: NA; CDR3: CASSWAYGSSGANVLTF; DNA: TGTGCCAGCAGCTGGGCCTACGGGAGCTCTGGGGCCAACGTCCTGACTTTC
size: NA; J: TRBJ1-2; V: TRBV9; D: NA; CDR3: CASSVVGQNYGYTF; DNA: TGTGCCAGCAGCGTAGTAGGACAGAACTATGGCTACACCTTC
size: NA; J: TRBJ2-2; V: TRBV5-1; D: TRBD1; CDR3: CASSLGQGQGTGELFF; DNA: TGCGCCAGCAGCCTCGGACAGGGACAGGGCACCGGGGAGCTGTTTTTT
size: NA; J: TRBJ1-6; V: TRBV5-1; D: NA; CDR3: CASSLSGASNSPLHF; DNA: TGCGCCAGCAGTCTGTCTGGGGCGAGTAATTCACCCCTCCACTTT
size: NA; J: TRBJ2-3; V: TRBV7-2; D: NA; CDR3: CASSLYYSRLDTQYF; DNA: TGTGCCAGCAGCTTATACTACTCCCGGTTGGATACGCAGTATTTT
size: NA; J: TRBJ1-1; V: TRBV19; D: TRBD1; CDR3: CASSTDRVNTEAFF; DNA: TGTGCCAGTAGTACCGACAGGGTGAACACTGAAGCTTTCTTT
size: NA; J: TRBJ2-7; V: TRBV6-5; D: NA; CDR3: CASTVGDEQYF; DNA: TGTGCCAGCACGGTGGGTGACGAGCAGTACTTC
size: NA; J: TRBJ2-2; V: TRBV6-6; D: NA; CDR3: CASRPAGTGELFF; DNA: TGTGCCAGCAGGCCCGCTGGCACCGGGGAGCTGTTTTTT
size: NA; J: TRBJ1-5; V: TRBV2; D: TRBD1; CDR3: CASSERDRVQPQHF; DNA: TGTGCCAGCAGTGAGAGGGACAGGGTGCAGCCCCAGCATTTT
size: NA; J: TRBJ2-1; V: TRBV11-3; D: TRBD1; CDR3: CASSSRTGINEQFF; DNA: TGTGCCAGCAGCTCGAGGACAGGGATAAATGAGCAGTTCTTC
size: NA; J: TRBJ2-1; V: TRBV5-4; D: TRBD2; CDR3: CASSLRLAGYNEQFF; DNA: TGTGCCAGCAGCTTGCGTCTAGCGGGGTACAATGAGCAGTTCTTC